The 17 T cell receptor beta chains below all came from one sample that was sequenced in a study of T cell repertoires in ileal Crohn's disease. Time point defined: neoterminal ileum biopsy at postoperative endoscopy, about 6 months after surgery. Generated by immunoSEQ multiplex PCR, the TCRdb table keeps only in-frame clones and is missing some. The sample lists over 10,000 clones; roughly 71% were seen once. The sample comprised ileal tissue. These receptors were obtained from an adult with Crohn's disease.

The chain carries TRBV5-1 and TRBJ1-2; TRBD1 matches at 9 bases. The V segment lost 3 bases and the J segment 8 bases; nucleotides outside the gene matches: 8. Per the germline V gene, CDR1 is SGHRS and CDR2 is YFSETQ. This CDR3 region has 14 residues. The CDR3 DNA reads TGCGCCAGCAGCTCCCCGACAGGGGGGGTCGGCTACACCTTC. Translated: CASSSPTGGVGYTF. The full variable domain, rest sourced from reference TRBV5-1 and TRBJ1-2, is KAGVTQTPRYLIKTRGQQVTLSCSPISGHRSVSWYQQTPGQGLQFLFEYFSETQRNKGNFPGRFSGRQFSNSRSEMNVSTLELGDSALYLCASSSPTGGVGYTFGSGTRLTVV.

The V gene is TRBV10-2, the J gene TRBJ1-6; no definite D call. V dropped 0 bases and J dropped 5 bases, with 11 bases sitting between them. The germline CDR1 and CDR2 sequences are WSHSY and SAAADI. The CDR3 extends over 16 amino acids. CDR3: CASSESQPYNNSPLHF. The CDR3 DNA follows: TGCGCCAGCAGTGAGTCTCAGCCATATAATAATTCACCCCTCCACTTT.

DNA for the CDR3: TGTGCCAGCACGCAGGATGAAGCTTTCTTT. Translating it yields CASTQDEAFF. The chain recombines TRBV2 with TRBJ1-1; D not resolved. In germline, CDR1 is SNHLY, CDR2 FYNNEI. V was pared by 7 bases and J by 7 bases, with 7 bases between. There are 10 residues in the CDR3.

CDR3 in amino acids: CASSVVAGGAGVDTDTQYF. The DNA of the CDR3 is TGTGCCAGCAGCGTAGTGGCGGGCGGGGCAGGGGTGGACACAGATACGCAGTATTTT. The chain has TRBV9 and TRBJ2-3; either TRBD1 or TRBD2 may supply D (6 bases each). Trimming cost V 0 bases and J 2 bases, with 22 bases left between them. The CDR3 covers 19 residues. Germline CDR1 SGDLS, CDR2 YYNGEE.

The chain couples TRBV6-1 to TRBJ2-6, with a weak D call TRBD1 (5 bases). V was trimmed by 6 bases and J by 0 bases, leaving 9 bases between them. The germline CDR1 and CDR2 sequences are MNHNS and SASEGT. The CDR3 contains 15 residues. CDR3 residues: CASRSTASGANVLTF. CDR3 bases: TGTGCCAGCAGATCGACAGCCTCTGGGGCCAACGTCCTGACTTTC.

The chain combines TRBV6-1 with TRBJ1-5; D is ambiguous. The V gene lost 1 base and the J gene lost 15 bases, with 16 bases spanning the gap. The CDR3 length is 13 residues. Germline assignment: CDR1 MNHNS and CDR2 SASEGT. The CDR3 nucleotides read TGTGCCAGCAGTGAAGACCTGAATCGGATGAGGCATTTT. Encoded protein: CASSEDLNRMRHF.

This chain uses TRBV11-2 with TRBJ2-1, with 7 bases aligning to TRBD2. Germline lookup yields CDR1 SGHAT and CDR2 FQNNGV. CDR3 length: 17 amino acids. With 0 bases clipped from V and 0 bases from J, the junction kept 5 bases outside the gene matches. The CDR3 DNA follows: TGTGCCAGCAGCTTAGACTGGGGGGGGAGCTCCTACAATGAGCAGTTCTTC. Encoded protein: CASSLDWGGSSYNEQFF.

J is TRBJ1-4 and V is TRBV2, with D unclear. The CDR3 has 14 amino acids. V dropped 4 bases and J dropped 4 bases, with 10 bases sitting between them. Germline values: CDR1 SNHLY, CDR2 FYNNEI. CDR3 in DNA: TGTGCCAGCAGTGTGACGGAGGGTAATGAAAAACTGTTTTTT. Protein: CASSVTEGNEKLFF.

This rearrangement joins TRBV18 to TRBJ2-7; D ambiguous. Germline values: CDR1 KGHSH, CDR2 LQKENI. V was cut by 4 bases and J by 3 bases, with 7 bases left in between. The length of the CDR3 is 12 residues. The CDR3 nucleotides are TGTGCCAGCTCACAGACTCTCTACGAGCAGTACTTC. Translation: CASSQTLYEQYF.

The CDR3 sequence is CASSQEYGTSGGLNNEQFF. DNA for the CDR3: TGCGCCAGCAGCCAAGAGTATGGTACTAGCGGGGGGTTAAACAATGAGCAGTTCTTC. This chain connects TRBV4-1 to TRBJ2-1; 12 positions agree with TRBD2. The V gene's germline CDR1 is MGHRA and CDR2 YSYEKL. The junction had 11 bases not matched to a gene; V was cut back by 0 bases and J by 5 bases. The CDR3 totals 19 residues.

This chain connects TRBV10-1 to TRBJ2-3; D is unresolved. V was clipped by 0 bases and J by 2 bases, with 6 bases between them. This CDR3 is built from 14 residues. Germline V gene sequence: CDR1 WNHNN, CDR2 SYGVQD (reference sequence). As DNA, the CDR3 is TGCGCCAGCAGTGAGTCGCAGATCACAGATACGCAGTATTTT. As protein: CASSESQITDTQYF.

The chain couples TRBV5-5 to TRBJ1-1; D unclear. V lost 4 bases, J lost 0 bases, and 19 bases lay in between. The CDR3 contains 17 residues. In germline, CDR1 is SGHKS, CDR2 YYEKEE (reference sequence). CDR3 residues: CASSHETIGRLNTEAFF. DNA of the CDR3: TGTGCCAGCAGCCACGAGACGATCGGACGCCTGAACACTGAAGCTTTCTTT.

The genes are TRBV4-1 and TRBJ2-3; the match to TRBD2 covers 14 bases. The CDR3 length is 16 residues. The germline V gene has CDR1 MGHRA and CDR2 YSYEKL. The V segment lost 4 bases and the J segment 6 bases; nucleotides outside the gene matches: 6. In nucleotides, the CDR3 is TGCGCCAGCAGCCCCAGGACTAGCGGGGGGCTGGATACGCAGTATTTT. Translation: CASSPRTSGGLDTQYF.

CDR3 protein: CASSLRQGQGGELFF. The CDR3 nucleotides are TGTGCCAGCAGCTTAAGGCAGGGCCAAGGCGGGGAGCTGTTTTTT. The V and J genes are TRBV7-3 and TRBJ2-2, with D possibly being TRBD1 (5 bases). The germline V and J ends were trimmed by 1 base and 7 bases, with 13 bases remaining between them. Germline CDR1 SGHTA, CDR2 FQGTGA. The CDR3 spans 15 residues.

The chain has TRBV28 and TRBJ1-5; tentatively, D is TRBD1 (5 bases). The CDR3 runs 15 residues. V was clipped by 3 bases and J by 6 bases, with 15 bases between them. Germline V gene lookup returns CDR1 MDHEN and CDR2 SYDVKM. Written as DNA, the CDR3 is TGTGCCAGCAGTTTTGAGAGGGGACGAACTCAGCCCCAGCATTTT. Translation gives CASSFERGRTQPQHF.

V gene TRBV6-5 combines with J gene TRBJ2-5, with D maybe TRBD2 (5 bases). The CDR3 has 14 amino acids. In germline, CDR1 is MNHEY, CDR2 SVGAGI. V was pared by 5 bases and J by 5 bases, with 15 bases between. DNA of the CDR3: TGTGCCAGCAGTACCTGGACTGCTAGGGAGACCCAGTACTTC. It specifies CASSTWTARETQYF.

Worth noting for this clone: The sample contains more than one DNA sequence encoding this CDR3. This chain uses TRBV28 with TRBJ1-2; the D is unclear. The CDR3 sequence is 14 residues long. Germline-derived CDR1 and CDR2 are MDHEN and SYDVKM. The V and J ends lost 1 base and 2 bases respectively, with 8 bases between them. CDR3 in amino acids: CASSLFSKNYGYTF. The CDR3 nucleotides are TGTGCCAGCAGTTTATTCTCAAAAAACTATGGCTACACCTTC.